The sequence of this T cell receptor beta chain was determined in a study of T cell repertoires in cytomegalovirus infection. Turning to this clonotype: Its antigen is not identified.

Per the germline V gene, CDR1 is SGHTA and CDR2 is FQGNSA. V lost 5 bases, J lost 2 bases, and 18 bases lay in between. The CDR3 has 16 amino acids. TCRdb passed the reads through MiXCR, listing each CDR3 protein once. The data contain roughly 500,000 distinct CDR3 sequences, roughly a third of them seen just once; the ten biggest clones take up 15% to 20%. The receptor's source is a human donor in good health (CMV status not recorded). Some clones in this sample may be carry-over from other donors' samples. The sample in question was cultured PBMCs, obtained from culture after CMV antigen stimulation. J is TRBJ2-5 and V is TRBV7-2; TRBD2 is a possible D gene (5 bases). This chain's CDR3 is CASSPPGGYQQETQYF. The CDR3 DNA reads TGTGCCAGCAGCCCGCCGGGCGGGTACCAACAAGAGACCCAGTACTTC.